This T cell receptor (beta chain) derives from a study of circulating and synovial CD4+ cells in juvenile arthritis. Turning to this clone: Antigen unknown.

Libraries were prepared by immunoSEQ multiplex PCR; TCRdb keeps only in-frame clonotypes and omits some of them. The sample lists tens of thousands of clones, around 95% occurring once. Overall study findings and caveats: These repertoires were less diverse than bulk blood CD4 repertoires. CPL versus bulk CD4 samples: T cell genome counts differed by at least an order of magnitude. These blood cells shared more CDR3 sequences with synovium than bulk blood.

Sequencing was carried out using CD4+ T cells from blood. This clonotype originated in a human donor with juvenile idiopathic arthritis.

The CDR3 protein is CARLGEQFF. Written as DNA, the CDR3 is TGTGCCAGACTAGGTGAGCAGTTCTTC. V is TRBV6-9 and J is TRBJ2-1; weak D call: TRBD2 (5 bases). The V end was cut by 9 bases, the J end by 9 bases, with 6 bases between. This CDR3 comprises 9 residues. Germline V gene lookup returns CDR1 MNHGY and CDR2 SVAAGI.